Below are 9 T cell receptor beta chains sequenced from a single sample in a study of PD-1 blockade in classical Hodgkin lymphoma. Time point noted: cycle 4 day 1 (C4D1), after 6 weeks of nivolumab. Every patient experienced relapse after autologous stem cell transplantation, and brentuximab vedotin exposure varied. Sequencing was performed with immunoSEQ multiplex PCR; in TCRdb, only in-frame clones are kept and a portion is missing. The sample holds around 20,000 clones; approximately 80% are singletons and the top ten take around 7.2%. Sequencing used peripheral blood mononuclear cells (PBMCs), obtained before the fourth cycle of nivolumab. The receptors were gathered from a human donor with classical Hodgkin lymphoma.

The CDR3 sequence: CASSVGFGNEKLFF. DNA for the CDR3: TGTGCCAGCAGCGTAGGGTTTGGTAATGAAAAACTGTTTTTT. The chain recombines TRBV9 with TRBJ1-4; D unresolved. CDR3 length: 14 amino acids. Trimming removed 0 bases from V and 4 bases from J, with 7 bases in between. Germline lookup yields CDR1 SGDLS and CDR2 YYNGEE.

The CDR3 is CASSLGWGDFYNEQFF. The CDR3 DNA is TGTGCCAGCAGCTTAGGTTGGGGGGACTTTTACAATGAGCAGTTCTTC. The chain couples TRBV7-6 to TRBJ2-1; a weak D match, TRBD2 (6 bases). The CDR3 consists of 16 residues. V was cut by 1 base and J by 4 bases, with 14 bases left in between. Germline V CDR1 and CDR2: SGHVS, FNYEAQ.

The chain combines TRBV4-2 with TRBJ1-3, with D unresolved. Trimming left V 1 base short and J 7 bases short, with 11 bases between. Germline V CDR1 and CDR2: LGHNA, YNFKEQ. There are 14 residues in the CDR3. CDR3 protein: CASSQALNRNTIYF. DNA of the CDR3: TGTGCCAGCAGCCAAGCCTTAAACCGGAACACCATATATTTT.

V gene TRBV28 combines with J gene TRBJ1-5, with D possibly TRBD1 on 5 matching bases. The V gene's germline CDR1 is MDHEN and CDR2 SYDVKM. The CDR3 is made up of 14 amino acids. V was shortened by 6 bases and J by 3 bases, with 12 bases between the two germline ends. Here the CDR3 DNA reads TGTGCCAGCAGCGAGAGGGACCTCAATCAGCCCCAGCATTTT. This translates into CASSERDLNQPQHF.

CDR3 loop: CASSLPGTAPVFAIMSRNEQFF. The CDR3 DNA reads TGTGCCAGCAGTTTACCCGGAACGGCTCCCGTTTTTGCTATCATGAGCCGCAATGAGCAGTTCTTC. V gene TRBV28 combines with J gene TRBJ2-1; D is undetermined. This CDR3 is 22 amino acids long. Germline CDR1 reads MDHEN; CDR2 reads SYDVKM. Trimming removed 2 bases from V and 6 bases from J, with 35 bases in between.

CDR3 coding DNA: TGTGCCACCAGCGGGGGACGGAGGGAGAATGAAAAACTGTTTTTT. Translating gives CATSGGRRENEKLFF. The chain links TRBV15 to TRBJ1-4; a possible D gene is TRBD1 (5 bases). The germline V gene has CDR1 LNHNV and CDR2 YYDKDF (reference sequence). This CDR3 is built from 15 residues. The ends were cut back, 5 bases at V and 5 bases at J, with 15 bases in the middle.

In nucleotides, the CDR3 is TGCGCCAGCAGTCGCAGGGTTGCTGGGGAGCTGTTTTTT. Its protein is CASSRRVAGELFF. The genes are TRBV23-1 and TRBJ2-2; possible D gene TRBD1, 5 bases. TRBV23-1 is flagged as an ORF with uncertain function. The CDR3 runs to 13 residues. V was cut by 4 bases and J by 8 bases, with 11 bases left in between.

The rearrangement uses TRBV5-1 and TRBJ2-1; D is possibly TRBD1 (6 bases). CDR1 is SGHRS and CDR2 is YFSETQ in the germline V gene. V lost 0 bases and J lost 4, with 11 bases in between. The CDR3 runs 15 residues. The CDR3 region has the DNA TGCGCCAGCAGCTTGGACAGGGCAAATTACAATGAGCAGTTCTTC. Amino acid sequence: CASSLDRANYNEQFF.

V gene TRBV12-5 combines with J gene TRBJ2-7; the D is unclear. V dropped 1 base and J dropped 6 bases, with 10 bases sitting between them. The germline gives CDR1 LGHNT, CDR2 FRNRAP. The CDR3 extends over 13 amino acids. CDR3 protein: CASGLEPEGEQYF. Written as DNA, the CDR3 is TGTGCTAGTGGTTTGGAACCTGAAGGCGAGCAGTACTTC. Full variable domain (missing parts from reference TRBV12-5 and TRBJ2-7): DARVTQTPRHKVTEMGQEVTMRCQPILGHNTVFWYRQTMMQGLELLAYFRNRAPLDDSGMPKDRFSAEMPDATLATLKIQPSEPRDSAVYFCASGLEPEGEQYFGPGTRLTVT.